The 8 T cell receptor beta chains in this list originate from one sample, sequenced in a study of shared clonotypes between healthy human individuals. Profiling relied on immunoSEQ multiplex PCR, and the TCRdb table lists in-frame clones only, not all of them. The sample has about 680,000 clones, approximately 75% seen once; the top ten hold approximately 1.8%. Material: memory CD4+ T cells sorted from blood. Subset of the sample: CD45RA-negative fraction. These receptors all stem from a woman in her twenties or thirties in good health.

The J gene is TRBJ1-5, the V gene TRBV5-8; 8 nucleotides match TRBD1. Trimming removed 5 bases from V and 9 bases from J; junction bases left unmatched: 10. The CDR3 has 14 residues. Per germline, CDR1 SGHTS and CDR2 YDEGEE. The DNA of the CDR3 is TGTGCCAGCAGTACAAGACAGGGGAGTGGGCCCCAGCATTTT. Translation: CASSTRQGSGPQHF.

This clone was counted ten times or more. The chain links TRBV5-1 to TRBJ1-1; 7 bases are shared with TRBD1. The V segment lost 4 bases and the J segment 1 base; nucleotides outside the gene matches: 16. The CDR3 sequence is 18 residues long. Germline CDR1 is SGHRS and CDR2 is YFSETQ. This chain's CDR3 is CASSTLPTGQVRNTEAFF. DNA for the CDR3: TGCGCCAGCAGCACGCTCCCGACAGGGCAGGTACGGAACACTGAAGCTTTCTTT.

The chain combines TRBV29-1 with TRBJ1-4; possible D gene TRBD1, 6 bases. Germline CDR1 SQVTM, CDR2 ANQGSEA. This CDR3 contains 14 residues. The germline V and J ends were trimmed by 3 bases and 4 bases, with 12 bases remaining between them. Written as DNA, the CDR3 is TGCAGCGTTGACACAGGGTCGGTTAATGAAAAACTGTTTTTT. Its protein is CSVDTGSVNEKLFF.

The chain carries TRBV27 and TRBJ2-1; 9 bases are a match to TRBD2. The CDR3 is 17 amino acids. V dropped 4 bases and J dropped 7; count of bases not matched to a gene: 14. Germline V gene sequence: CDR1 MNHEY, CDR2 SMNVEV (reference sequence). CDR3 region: CASSSWAGTSSSNEQFF. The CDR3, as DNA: TGTGCCAGCAGTTCATGGGCCGGGACTAGCAGCTCGAATGAGCAGTTCTTC.

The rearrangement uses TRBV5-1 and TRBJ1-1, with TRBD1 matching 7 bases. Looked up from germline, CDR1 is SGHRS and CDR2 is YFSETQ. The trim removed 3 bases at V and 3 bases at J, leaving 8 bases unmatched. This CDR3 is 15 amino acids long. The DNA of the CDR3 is TGCGCCAGCAGCTCAAAAGGGGACAGTTACACTGAAGCTTTCTTT. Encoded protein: CASSSKGDSYTEAFF.

This CDR3 reads CASSLDRGSSYEQYF. CDR3 DNA: TGTGCCAGCAGCTTAGATCGGGGAAGCTCCTACGAGCAGTACTTC. The chain has TRBV7-3 and TRBJ2-7, with a weak D call TRBD2 (5 bases). The germline gives CDR1 SGHTA, CDR2 FQGTGA. The CDR3 runs to 15 residues. V shed 2 bases and J shed 0 bases, with 11 bases lying between them.

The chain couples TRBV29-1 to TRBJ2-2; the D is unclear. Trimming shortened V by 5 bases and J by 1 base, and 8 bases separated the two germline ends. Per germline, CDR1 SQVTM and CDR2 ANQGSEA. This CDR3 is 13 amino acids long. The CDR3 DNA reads TGCAGCGTTTGGAGACAGAACACCGGGGAGCTGTTTTTT. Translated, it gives CSVWRQNTGELFF.

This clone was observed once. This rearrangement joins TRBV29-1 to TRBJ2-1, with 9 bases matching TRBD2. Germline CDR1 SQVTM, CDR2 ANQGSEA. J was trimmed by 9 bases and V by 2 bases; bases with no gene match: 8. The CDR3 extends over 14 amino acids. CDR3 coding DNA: TGCAGCGTTGAACTTGCGGGAGGGGTGGGTGAGCAGTTCTTC. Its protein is CSVELAGGVGEQFF.